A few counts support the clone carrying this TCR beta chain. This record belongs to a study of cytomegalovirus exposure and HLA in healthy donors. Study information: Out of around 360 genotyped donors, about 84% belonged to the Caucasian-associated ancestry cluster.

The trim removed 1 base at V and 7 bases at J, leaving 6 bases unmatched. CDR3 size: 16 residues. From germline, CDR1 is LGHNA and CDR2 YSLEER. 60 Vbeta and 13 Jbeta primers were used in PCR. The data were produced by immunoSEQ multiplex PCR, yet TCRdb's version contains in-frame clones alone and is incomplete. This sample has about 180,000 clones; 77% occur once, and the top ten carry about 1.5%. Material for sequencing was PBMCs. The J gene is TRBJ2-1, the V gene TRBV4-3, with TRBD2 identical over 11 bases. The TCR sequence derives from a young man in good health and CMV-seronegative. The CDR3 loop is CASSQGPGLAGNEQFF. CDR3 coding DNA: TGCGCCAGCAGCCAAGGTCCTGGACTAGCGGGTAATGAGCAGTTCTTC.